The text below deals with one T cell receptor (beta chain). The antigen is not known. The assay was immunoSEQ multiplex PCR, and TCRdb's table has in-frame clones only and misses some. This table holds approximately 1.5 million clones, 95% to 99% found once. Among the donors, all were Caucasian adults who lived in Nashville, Tennessee. This entry is derived from a study of shared clonotypes between healthy human individuals. Study-wide context: With ages of 18 to 49, the donors were a couple of women and a few men. Used for every donor were three CD4 naive, three CD4 memory, two CD8 naive and one CD8 memory plate. Points from the study as a whole: What rarefaction showed was incomplete sorted-subset sequencing despite large depth.

This CDR3 region has 18 residues. The V end was cut by 3 bases, the J end by 0 bases, with 21 bases between. Germline V gene lookup returns CDR1 SGHDT and CDR2 YYEEEE. The clonotype was recovered from a man aged 30 to 39 in good health. The chain carries TRBV5-6 and TRBJ1-1, with D possibly TRBD1 on 6 matching bases. Sequencing was carried out using naive CD4+ T cells sorted from blood. Stated subset: CD45RA+ positively selected. DNA of the CDR3: TGTGCCAGCAGCTGGGGCTGGGGGGCTCGGGTCATGAACACTGAAGCTTTCTTT. It codes for CASSWGWGARVMNTEAFF.